A single sample gave rise to the 7 T cell receptor beta chains below, sequenced in a study of immune heterogeneity within non-small cell lung tumors. The template for each sample was approximately 600 ng of genomic DNA, which had been extracted from bulk tumor tissue. Biopsies, several per primary tumor and spaced far apart, were collected during surgery. Enrolled individuals presented with untreated, newly diagnosed non-small cell lung cancer and received curative surgery. Amplification of TCR beta CDR3 was performed by multiplex PCR with 32 V and 13 J primers. TCRdb fed the multiplex PCR reads into MiXCR, producing one record per CDR3 protein. The sample yields 5,500 to 6,500 distinct CDR3 sequences, about 20% seen once. The sequenced material came from lung tumor tissue. The receptors stem from a man between 65 and 79 years old with non-small cell lung cancer.

This clonotype was counted ten times or more. The chain recombines TRBV11-2 with TRBJ2-2, with 14 positions matching TRBD2. The CDR3 loop spans 17 amino acids. V shed 4 bases, J shed 7 bases, and the junction held 8 bases outside the gene matches. From germline, CDR1 is SGHAT and CDR2 FQNNGV. CDR3 DNA sequence: TGTGCCAGCAGCTACCGACTAGCGGGGGGGCAGGGCGGGGAGCTGTTTTTT. This codes for CASSYRLAGGQGGELFF.

This clonotype is medium-sized within its sample. This chain links TRBV7-8 with TRBJ1-2, with D perhaps TRBD1 (6 bases). CDR3 length equals 13 residues. The germline CDR1 and CDR2 sequences are SGHVS and FQNEAQ. V dropped 5 bases and J dropped 8 bases, with 15 bases sitting between them. DNA of the CDR3: TGTGCCAGCAGCCCGCACAGGGTAGGCGGCTACACCTTC. Protein product: CASSPHRVGGYTF.

This clonotype was recorded at least ten times. CDR3: CSPLFANEQFF. In DNA form, the CDR3 reads TGCAGCCCACTTTTTGCCAATGAGCAGTTCTTC. The V gene is TRBV20-1, the J gene TRBJ2-1; D is ambiguous. CDR3 length: 11 residues. Germline V gene sequence: CDR1 DFQATT, CDR2 SNEGSKA (reference sequence).

This clonotype is medium-sized by share. This chain uses TRBV10-2 with TRBJ2-3, with TRBD2 matching over 7 bases. The CDR3 is 15 residues long. After removal of 6 bases from V and 4 bases from J, the junction contained 10 bases not matched to a gene. CDR1 WSHSY and CDR2 SAAADI come from the germline V gene. The CDR3 is CASRLAGERADTQYF. CDR3 DNA: TGCGCCAGCAGGCTGGCGGGAGAAAGGGCAGATACGCAGTATTTT.

This clonotype was recorded many times. The chain recombines TRBV10-2 with TRBJ2-2; 9 bases are a match to TRBD1. This CDR3 has 16 amino acids. Germline lookup yields CDR1 WSHSY and CDR2 SAAADI. J lost 6 bases, V lost 3 bases, and 8 bases had no gene match. The CDR3 loop reads CASSDPGQGYAGELFF. CDR3 DNA: TGCGCCAGCAGTGATCCGGGACAGGGTTATGCCGGGGAGCTGTTTTTT.

This clonotype was picked up many times. The genes are TRBV10-3 and TRBJ1-1; D unresolved. Germline V gene sequence: CDR1 ENHRY, CDR2 SYGVKD. The CDR3 contains 13 residues. Trimming stripped 8 bases from V and 1 base from J, with 11 bases between. In DNA, the CDR3 is TGTGCCATCGGACGGAAAGAGAACACTGAAGCTTTCTTT. Translation: CAIGRKENTEAFF.

This clonotype showed up many times. This chain links TRBV3-1 with TRBJ2-7; D remains unclear. There are 14 residues in the CDR3. Germline assignment: CDR1 LGHDT and CDR2 YNNKEL (reference sequence). The V gene lost 3 bases and the J gene lost 5 bases, with 14 bases spanning the gap. The CDR3 nucleotides are TGTGCCAGCAGCCACCGCAGATCTGTTGACGAGCAGTACTTC. This codes for CASSHRRSVDEQYF.